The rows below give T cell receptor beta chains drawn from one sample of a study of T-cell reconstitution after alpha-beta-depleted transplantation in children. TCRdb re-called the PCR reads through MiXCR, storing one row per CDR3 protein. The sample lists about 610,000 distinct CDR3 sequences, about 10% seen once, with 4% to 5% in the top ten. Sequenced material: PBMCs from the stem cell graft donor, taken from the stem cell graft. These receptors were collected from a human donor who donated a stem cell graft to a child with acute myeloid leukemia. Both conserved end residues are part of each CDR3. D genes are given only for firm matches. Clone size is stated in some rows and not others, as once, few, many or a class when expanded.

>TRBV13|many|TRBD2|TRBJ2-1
CASSSGLANEQFF
TGTGCCAGCAGCTCGGGACTAGCAAATGAGCAGTTCTTC
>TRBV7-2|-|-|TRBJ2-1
CASSLTGGNSYNEQFF
TGTGCCAGCAGCTTAACTGGGGGGAACTCCTACAATGAGCAGTTCTTC
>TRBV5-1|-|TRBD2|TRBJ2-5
CASSPGLAGGFGETQYF
TGCGCCAGCAGCCCCGGACTAGCGGGAGGGTTTGGAGAGACCCAGTACTTC
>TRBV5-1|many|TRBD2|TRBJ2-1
CASSPLAGGTHNEQFF
TGCGCCAGCAGCCCTCTAGCGGGAGGGACCCACAATGAGCAGTTCTTC
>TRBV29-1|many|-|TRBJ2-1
CSVKGTHYNEQFF
TGCAGCGTGAAAGGGACTCATTACAATGAGCAGTTCTTC
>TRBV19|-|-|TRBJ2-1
CASSRARPPAAEQFF
TGTGCCAGTAGTAGGGCGAGACCCCCTGCTGCTGAGCAGTTCTTC
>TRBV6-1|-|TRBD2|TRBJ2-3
CASSVQSGAARGADTQYF
TGTGCCAGCAGTGTACAGAGCGGGGCGGCGAGAGGCGCAGATACGCAGTATTTT
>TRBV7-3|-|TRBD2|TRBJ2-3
CASSSLPQVAGENTQYF
TGTGCCAGCAGCTCACTCCCCCAGGTAGCGGGAGAGAATACGCAGTATTTT
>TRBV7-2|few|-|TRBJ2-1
CASSLGRGGMGEQFF
TGTGCCAGCAGCTTAGGGAGGGGCGGTATGGGTGAGCAGTTCTTC
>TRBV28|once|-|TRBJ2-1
CASSSSLRQLSYNEQFF
TGTGCCAGCAGCAGTTCCCTCAGACAGCTCTCCTACAATGAGCAGTTCTTC
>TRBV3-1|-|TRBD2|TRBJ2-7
CASSPDSGRAFSYEQYF
TGTGCCAGCAGCCCTGATAGCGGGAGGGCCTTCTCCTACGAGCAGTACTTC
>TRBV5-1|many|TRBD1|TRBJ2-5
CASSLARGLSGETQYF
TGCGCCAGCAGCTTAGCCAGGGGGCTATCGGGAGAGACCCAGTACTTC
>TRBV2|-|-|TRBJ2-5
CASSGDRYKETQYF
TGTGCCAGCAGTGGAGACAGGTACAAAGAGACCCAGTACTTC
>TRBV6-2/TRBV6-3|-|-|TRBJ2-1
CASSNTGNPSNEQFF
TGTGCCAGCAGTAACACAGGGAACCCTAGTAATGAGCAGTTCTTC
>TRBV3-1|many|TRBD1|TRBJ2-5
CAIPDRGDQETQYF
TGTGCCATCCCGGACAGGGGGGATCAAGAGACCCAGTACTTC
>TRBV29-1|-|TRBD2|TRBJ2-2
CSVVGTSGSKTGELFF
TGCAGCGTTGTCGGCACTAGCGGGAGTAAAACCGGGGAGCTGTTTTTT
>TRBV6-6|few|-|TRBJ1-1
CATDEGWNTEAFF
TGTGCCACCGACGAGGGTTGGAACACTGAAGCTTTCTTT
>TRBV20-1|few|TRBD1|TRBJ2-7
CSAREGDRGTYEQYF
TGCAGTGCTAGAGAAGGCGACAGGGGAACCTACGAGCAGTACTTC
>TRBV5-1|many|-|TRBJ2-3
CASSLDDTQYF
TGTGCCAGCAGCTTGGACGATACGCAGTATTTT
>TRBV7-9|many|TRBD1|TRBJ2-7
CASSPGRQGMEYF
TGTGCCAGCAGCCCAGGGAGACAGGGAATGGAGTACTTC
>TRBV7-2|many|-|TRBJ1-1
CASSTGNTEAFF
TGTGCCAGCAGCACGGGCAACACTGAAGCTTTCTTT
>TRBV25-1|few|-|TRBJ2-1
CASSDPTGYSNEQFF
TGTGCCAGCAGTGACCCAACGGGTTACTCCAATGAGCAGTTCTTC
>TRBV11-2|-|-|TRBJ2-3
CASSFPSDPSGSISTDTQYF
TGTGCCAGCAGCTTTCCTTCCGACCCCTCGGGCTCAATAAGCACAGATACGCAGTATTTT
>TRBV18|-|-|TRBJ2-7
CATRGGGHEQYF
TGTGCCACCCGTGGGGGTGGCCACGAGCAGTACTTC
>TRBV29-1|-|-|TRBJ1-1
CSVEVERQRTEAFF
TGCAGCGTTGAAGTCGAGAGACAGAGGACTGAAGCTTTCTTT
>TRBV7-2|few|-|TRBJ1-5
CASSLGRGALGNQPQHF
TGTGCCAGCAGCTTGGGGAGAGGGGCGCTGGGCAATCAGCCCCAGCATTTT
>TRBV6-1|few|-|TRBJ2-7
CASNQGYEQYF
TGTGCCAGCAACCAGGGCTACGAGCAGTACTTC
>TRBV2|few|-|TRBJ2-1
CASGRGLLENEQFF
TGTGCCAGTGGGCGGGGGCTCCTTGAAAATGAGCAGTTCTTC
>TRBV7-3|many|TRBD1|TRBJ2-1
CASSQSRDRVYEQFF
TGTGCCAGCAGCCAGTCCCGGGACAGGGTATATGAGCAGTTCTTC
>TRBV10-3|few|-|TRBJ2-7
CAIMPGPSYEQYF
TGTGCCATCATGCCGGGACCCTCCTACGAGCAGTACTTC
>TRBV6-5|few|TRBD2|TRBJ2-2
CASSHRLAGGPGELFF
TGTGCCAGCAGTCACCGACTAGCGGGAGGGCCCGGGGAGCTGTTTTTT
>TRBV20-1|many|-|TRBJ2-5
CSARSGTRTQETQYF
TGCAGTGCTAGATCCGGGACAAGGACCCAAGAGACCCAGTACTTC
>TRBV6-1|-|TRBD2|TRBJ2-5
CASRLAGGPRTQYF
TGTGCCAGTAGACTAGCGGGAGGGCCCAGGACCCAGTACTTC
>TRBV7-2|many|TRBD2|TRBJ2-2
CASSSSGRGTGELFF
TGTGCCAGCAGCTCCAGCGGGAGAGGCACCGGGGAGCTGTTTTTT
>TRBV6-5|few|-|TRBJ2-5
CASSTTGETQYF
TGTGCCAGCAGTACCACAGGCGAGACCCAGTACTTC
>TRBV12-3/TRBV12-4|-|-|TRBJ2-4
CASSPTRGAKNIQYF
TGTGCCAGCAGCCCCACTAGGGGGGCCAAAAACATTCAGTACTTC
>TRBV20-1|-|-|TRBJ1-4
CSAPNKGATNEKLFF
TGCAGTGCTCCAAACAAGGGGGCAACTAATGAAAAACTGTTTTTT
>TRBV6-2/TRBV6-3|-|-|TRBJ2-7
CASSYSGPGVRGSPYEQYF
TGTGCCAGCAGTTACTCGGGGCCAGGTGTTCGGGGAAGCCCCTACGAGCAGTACTTC
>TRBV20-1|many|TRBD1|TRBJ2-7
CSARAEAGGRYEQYF
TGCAGTGCTAGAGCGGAGGCAGGGGGCAGGTACGAGCAGTACTTC
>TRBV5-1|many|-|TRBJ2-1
CASSPEGNEQFF
TGCGCCAGCAGCCCGGAGGGTAATGAGCAGTTCTTC
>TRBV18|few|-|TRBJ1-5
CASSHSPDQPQHF
TGTGCCAGCTCACATTCCCCCGATCAGCCCCAGCATTTT
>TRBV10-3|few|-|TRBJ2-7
CAISERIYEQYF
TGTGCCATCAGTGAGAGAATCTACGAGCAGTACTTC
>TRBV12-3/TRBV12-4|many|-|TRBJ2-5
CASRVAETQYF
TGTGCCAGCCGAGTAGCCGAGACCCAGTACTTC
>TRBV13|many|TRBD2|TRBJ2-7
CASSLPSSGAPYEQYF
TGTGCCAGCAGCCTCCCTTCTAGCGGAGCCCCCTACGAGCAGTACTTC
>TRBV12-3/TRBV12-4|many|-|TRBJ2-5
CASSVTYQETQYF
TGTGCCAGCAGCGTAACGTACCAAGAGACCCAGTACTTC
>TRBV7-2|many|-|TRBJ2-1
CASSPLVRGASYNEQFF
TGTGCCAGCAGCCCACTGGTTAGAGGGGCCTCCTACAATGAGCAGTTCTTC
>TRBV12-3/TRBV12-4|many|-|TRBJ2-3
CASSSKPRGVTDTQYF
TGTGCCAGCAGTTCCAAACCCAGGGGTGTTACAGATACGCAGTATTTT
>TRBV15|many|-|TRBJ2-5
CATSRSTDETQYF
TGTGCCACCAGCAGATCGACAGATGAGACCCAGTACTTC
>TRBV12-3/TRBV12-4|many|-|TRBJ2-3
CASSLAQGMIGDTQYF
TGTGCCAGCAGTTTAGCTCAGGGGATGATAGGAGATACGCAGTATTTT
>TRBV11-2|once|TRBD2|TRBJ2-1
CASSFRLAGEGNEQFF
TGTGCCAGCAGCTTCAGACTAGCGGGAGAGGGGAATGAGCAGTTCTTC
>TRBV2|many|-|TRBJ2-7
CASSEGLAENYEQYF
TGTGCCAGCAGTGAAGGGTTAGCGGAGAATTACGAGCAGTACTTC
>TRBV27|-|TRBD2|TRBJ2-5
CASSLRPPLAGGRRYQETQYF
TGTGCCAGCAGTTTACGACCCCCCCTAGCGGGAGGGCGGCGGTACCAAGAGACCCAGTACTTC
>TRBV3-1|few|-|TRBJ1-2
CASSQGVGYTF
TGTGCCAGCAGCCAAGGCGTTGGCTACACCTTC